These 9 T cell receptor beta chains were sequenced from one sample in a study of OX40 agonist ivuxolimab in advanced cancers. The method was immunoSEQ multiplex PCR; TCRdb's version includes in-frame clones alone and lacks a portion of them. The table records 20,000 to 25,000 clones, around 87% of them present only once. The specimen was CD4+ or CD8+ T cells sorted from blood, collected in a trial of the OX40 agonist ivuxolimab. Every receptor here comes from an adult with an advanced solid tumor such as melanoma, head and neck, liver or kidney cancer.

The CDR3 protein is CASSPLSGGFTPYGYTF. The CDR3 region has the DNA TGTGCCAGCAGCCCTCTATCGGGGGGGTTCACCCCCTATGGCTACACCTTC. The chain joins TRBV7-8 to TRBJ1-2; D is possibly TRBD1 (5 bases). The germline V and J ends were trimmed by 5 bases and 4 bases, with 23 bases remaining between them. Per germline, CDR1 SGHVS and CDR2 FQNEAQ. This CDR3 region has 17 residues.

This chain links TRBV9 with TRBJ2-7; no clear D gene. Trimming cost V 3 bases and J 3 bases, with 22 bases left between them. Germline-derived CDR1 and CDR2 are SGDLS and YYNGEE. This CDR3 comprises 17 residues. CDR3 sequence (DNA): TGTGCCAGCAGCGCCGGACCCGACTCGGTTCCTAACTACGAGCAGTACTTC. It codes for CASSAGPDSVPNYEQYF.

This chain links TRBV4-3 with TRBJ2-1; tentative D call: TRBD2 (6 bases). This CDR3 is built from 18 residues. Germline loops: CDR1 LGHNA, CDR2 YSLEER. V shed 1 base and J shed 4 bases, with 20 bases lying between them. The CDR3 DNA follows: TGCGCCAGCAGCCAAGTTTGGGACTGGGACCGAGGGTACAATGAGCAGTTCTTC. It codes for CASSQVWDWDRGYNEQFF.

CDR3 in amino acids: CASTPGGYNEQFF. The CDR3 DNA is TGTGCCAGTACCCCGGGAGGGTACAATGAGCAGTTCTTC. The chain uses TRBV19 and TRBJ2-1; 8 bases map to TRBD2. Germline V lookup: CDR1 LNHDA, CDR2 SQIVND (reference sequence). Trimming removed 7 bases from V and 4 bases from J; junction bases left unmatched: 3. The CDR3 has 13 amino acids.

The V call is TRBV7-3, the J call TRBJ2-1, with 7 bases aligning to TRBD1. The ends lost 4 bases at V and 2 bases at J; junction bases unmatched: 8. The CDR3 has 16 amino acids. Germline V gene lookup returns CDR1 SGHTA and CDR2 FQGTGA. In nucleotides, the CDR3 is TGTGCCAGCAGCTCCTCGACAGGGACCACCTACAATGAGCAGTTCTTC. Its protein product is CASSSSTGTTYNEQFF. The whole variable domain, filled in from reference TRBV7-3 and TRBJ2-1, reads GAGVSQTPSNKVTEKGKYVELRCDPISGHTALYWYRQSLGQGPEFLIYFQGTGAADDSGLPNDRFFAVRPEGSVSTLKIQRTERGDSAVYLCASSSSTGTTYNEQFFGPGTRLTVL.

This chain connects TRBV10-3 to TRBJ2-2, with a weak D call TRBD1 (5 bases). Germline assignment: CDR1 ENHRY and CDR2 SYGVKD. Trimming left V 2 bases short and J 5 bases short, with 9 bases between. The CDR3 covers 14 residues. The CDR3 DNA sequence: TGTGCCATCAGTGAGCTAGGGGATACCGGGGAGCTGTTTTTT. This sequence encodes CAISELGDTGELFF.

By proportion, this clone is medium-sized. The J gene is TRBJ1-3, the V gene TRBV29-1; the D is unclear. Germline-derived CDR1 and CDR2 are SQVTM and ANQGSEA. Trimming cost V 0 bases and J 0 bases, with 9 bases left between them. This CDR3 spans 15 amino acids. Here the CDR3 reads CSVEDPSVSGNTIYF. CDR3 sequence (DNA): TGCAGCGTTGAAGACCCCAGCGTCTCTGGAAACACCATATATTTT.

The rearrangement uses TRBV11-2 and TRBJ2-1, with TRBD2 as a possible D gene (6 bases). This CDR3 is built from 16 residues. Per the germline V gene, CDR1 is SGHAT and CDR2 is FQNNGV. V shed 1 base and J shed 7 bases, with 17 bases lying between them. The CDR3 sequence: CASSLGGRMYLNEQFF. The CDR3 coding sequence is TGTGCCAGCAGCTTAGGGGGGAGGATGTATCTAAATGAGCAGTTCTTC.

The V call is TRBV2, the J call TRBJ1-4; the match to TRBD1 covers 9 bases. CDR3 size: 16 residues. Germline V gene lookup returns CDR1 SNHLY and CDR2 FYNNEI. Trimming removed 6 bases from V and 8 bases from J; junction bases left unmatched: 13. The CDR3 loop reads CASRSGQGLIVEKLFF. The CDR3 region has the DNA TGTGCCAGCAGGTCGGGACAGGGTCTAATTGTGGAAAAACTGTTTTTT.